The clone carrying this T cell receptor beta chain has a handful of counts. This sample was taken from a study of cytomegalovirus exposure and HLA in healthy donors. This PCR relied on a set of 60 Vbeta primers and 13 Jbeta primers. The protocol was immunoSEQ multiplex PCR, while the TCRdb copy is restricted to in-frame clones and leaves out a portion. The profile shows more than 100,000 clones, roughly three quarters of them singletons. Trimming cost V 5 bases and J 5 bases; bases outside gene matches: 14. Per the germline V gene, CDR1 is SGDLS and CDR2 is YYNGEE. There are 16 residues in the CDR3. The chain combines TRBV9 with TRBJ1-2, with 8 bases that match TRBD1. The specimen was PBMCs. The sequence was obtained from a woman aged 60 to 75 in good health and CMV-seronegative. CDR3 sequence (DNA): TGTGCCAGCAGTGCTTCCGAGTTCACAGGGGGGTATGGCTACACCTTC. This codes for CASSASEFTGGYGYTF.